This TCR beta chain appears in the sequencing data of a study of immune evolution from preneoplasia to lung adenocarcinoma (dated by TCRdb to the early 2020s). Concerning the study at large: HLA loss of heterozygosity was observed in roughly 6.8%, 16% and 36% of AIS, MIA and ADC lesions, respectively, and was not observed in any AAH lesions. A total of 50 to 55 patients contributed TCR sequencing data. Resected precursor lesions (AAH, AIS, MIA) and invasive adenocarcinomas were compared with paired morphologically normal lung tissue. The study profiled immune contexture across lung adenocarcinoma precursors and invasive adenocarcinoma using immune gene expression, TCR sequencing and multiplex immunofluorescence. The study reported that 85 to 130 samples were used for TCR sequencing. POLYSOLVER was used to infer Class I HLA alleles from exome data, and LOHHLA was used to detect allele-specific HLA loss. In total, the cohort included some 54 patients with pulmonary nodules, all of whom underwent surgical resection. Sample size was based on specimen availability rather than a prior power calculation. Whole exome sequencing and methylation data from the same cohort of nodules were integrated with the immune data.

Using the immunoSEQ hsTCRbeta Kit, TCR beta CDR3 regions were sequenced from DNA. In the original analysis: The ImmunoSEQ Analyzer was used to analyse the TCR sequencing data. T cell clonality was defined as 1 minus Pielou's evenness computed on productive rearrangements. The inverse Simpson index, applied to productive templates, was used to measure T cell diversity. T cell density was defined as TCR beta template counts normalized to usable DNA, with usable DNA estimated by amplifying and sequencing housekeeping genes. TCR metrics were compared across histologic stages using two-sided Kruskal-Wallis tests. The immuneACCESS repertoire file appears here via TCRdb, limited to in-frame rearrangements. These files lack a portion of the clones; in checked studies, under half of the deficit traces to unresolved V genes, and the cause of the others is not known. V and J calls and clone size are those listed in that table; D and trimming were worked out from the DNA. The sample includes about 3,900 clones, with 76% observed a single time. The top ten clones comprise 9.5% to 15% of the sample.

Based on the germline V gene, the CDR1 and CDR2 sequences are ENHRY and SYGVKD. V is clipped by 5 bases and J by 5 bases, and the sequence between their germline boundaries is 7 bases long. Measured from the cysteine to the phenylalanine, the CDR3 is 12 residues long. Only the CDR3 DNA stays, 36 bases, in frame from base 1. Resection was performed on patients in Japan or China between about 2013 and 2017. Histologic diagnosis of each case was confirmed independently by two lung cancer pathologists on H&E slides. Premalignant or tumor cells were enriched for nucleic acid extraction by macro-dissection performed after pathologic assessment. The AllPrep DNA/RNA FFPE Kit was used to isolate DNA from FFPE tissue. Overall study results and their limits: The highest T cell clonality was observed in KRAS-mutant nodules compared with EGFR-mutant or double wild-type lesions. Findings were based on association rather than direct causation; larger cohorts with long-term follow-up and longitudinal biopsies were deemed needed. Clonality was highest in normal lung, while later-stage lesions appeared to have lower clonality but higher T cell density and diversity. Top T cell clone frequencies were highest in normal lung and appeared to decrease progressively from AAH through AIS, MIA and invasive adenocarcinoma. Because every patient came from Japan and China, how well the results apply to Western populations was uncertain.

This clone occurred a few times. This clone's antigen is unknown. No base qualities exist here, and no much larger clone lies one base off it. Sequencing input: FFPE minimally invasive lung adenocarcinoma tissue. Reading the label with the study, this specimen's cell subset or site is: micro-invasive lung adenocarcinoma (MIA). The sequence joins TRBV10-3 to TRBJ1-5, with no confidently assigned D gene. This clonotype was sampled from a person aged 70 to 85 with lung adenocarcinoma. The CDR3 amino acid sequence is: CAISQDYQPQHF. The nucleotide sequence is TGTGCCATCAGTCAGGATTATCAGCCCCAGCATTTT.